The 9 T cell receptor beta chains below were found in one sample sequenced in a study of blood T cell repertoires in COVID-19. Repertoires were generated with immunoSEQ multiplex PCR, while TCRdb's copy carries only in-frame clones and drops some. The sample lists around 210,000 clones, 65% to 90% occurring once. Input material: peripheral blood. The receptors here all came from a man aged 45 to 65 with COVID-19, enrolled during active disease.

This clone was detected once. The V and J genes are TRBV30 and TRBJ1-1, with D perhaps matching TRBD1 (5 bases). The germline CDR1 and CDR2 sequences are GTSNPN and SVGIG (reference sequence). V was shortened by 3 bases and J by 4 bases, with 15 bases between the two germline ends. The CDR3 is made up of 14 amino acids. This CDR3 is CAWRPRQSGTEAFF. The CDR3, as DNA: TGTGCCTGGAGACCCCGACAGTCGGGCACTGAAGCTTTCTTT.

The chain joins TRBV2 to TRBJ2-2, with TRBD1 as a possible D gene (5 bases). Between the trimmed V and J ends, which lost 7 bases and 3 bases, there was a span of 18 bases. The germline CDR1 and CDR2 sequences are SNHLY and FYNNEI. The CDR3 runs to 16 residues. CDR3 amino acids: CASTNKGQGYTGELFF. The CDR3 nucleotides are TGTGCCAGCACCAATAAGGGCCAGGGATACACCGGGGAGCTGTTTTTT. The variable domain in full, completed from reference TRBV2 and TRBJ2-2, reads EPEVTQTPSHQVTQMGQEVILRCVPISNHLYFYWYRQILGQKVEFLVSFYNNEISEKSEIFDDQFSVERPDGSNFTLKIRSTKLEDSAMYFCASTNKGQGYTGELFFGEGSRLTVL.

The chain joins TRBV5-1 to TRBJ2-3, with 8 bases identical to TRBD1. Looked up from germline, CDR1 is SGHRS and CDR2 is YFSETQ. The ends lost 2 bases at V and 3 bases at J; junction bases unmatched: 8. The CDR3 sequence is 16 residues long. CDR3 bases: TGCGCCAGCAGCTTCCAGGGGGCCGGGGGAACAGATACGCAGTATTTT. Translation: CASSFQGAGGTDTQYF.

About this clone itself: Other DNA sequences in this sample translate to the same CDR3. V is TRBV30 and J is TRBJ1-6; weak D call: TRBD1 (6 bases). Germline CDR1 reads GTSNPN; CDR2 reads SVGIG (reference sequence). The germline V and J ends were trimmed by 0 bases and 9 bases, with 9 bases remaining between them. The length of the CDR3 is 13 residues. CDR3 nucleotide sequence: TGTGCCTGGAGTGTACAGGGACGTTCACCCCTCCACTTT. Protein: CAWSVQGRSPLHF.

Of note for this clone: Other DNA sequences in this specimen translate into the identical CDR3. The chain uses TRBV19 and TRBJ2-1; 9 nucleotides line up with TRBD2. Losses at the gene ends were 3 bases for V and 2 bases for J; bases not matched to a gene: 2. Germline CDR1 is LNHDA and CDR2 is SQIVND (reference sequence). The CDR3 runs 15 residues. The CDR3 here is CASSIAGGPYNEQFF. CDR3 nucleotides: TGTGCCAGTAGTATTGCGGGGGGGCCCTACAATGAGCAGTTCTTC. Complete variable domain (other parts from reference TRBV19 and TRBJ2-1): DGGITQSPKYLFRKEGQNVTLSCEQNLNHDAMYWYRQDPGQGLRLIYYSQIVNDFQKGDIAEGYSVSREKKESFPLTVTSAQKNPTAFYLCASSIAGGPYNEQFFGPGTRLTVL.

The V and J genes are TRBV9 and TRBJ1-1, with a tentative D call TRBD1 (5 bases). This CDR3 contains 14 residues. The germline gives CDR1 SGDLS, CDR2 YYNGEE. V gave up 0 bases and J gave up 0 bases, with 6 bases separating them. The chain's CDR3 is CASSVEGVNTEAFF. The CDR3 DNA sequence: TGTGCCAGCAGCGTAGAAGGGGTGAACACTGAAGCTTTCTTT. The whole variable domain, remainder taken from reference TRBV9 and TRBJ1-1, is DSGVTQTPKHLITATGQRVTLRCSPRSGDLSVYWYQQSLDQGLQFLIQYYNGEERAKGNILERFSAQQFPDLHSELNLSSLELGDSALYFCASSVEGVNTEAFFGQGTRLTVV.

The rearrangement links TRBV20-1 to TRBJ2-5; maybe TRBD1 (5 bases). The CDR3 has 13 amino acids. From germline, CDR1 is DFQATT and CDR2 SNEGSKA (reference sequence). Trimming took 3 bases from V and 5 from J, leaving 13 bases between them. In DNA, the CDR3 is TGCAGTGCTAGTCCAGGGTTGGGGGAGACCCAGTACTTC. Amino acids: CSASPGLGETQYF.

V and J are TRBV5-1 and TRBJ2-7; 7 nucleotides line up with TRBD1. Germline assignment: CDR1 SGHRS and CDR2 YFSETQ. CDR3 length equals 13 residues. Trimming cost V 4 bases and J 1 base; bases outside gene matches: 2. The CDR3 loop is CASSTGQSYEQYF. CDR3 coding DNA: TGCGCCAGCAGCACGGGACAGTCCTACGAGCAGTACTTC.

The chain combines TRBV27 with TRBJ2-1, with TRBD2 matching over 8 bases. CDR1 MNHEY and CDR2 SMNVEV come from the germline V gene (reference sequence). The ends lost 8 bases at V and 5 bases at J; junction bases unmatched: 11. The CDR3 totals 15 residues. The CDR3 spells CASPRGGEKNNEQFF. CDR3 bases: TGTGCCAGCCCCCGGGGGGGGGAGAAAAACAATGAGCAGTTCTTC.